This T cell receptor beta chain comes out of a study of long-term antiretroviral therapy in people with HIV. Study results and limitations: Diversity rose after ART but stayed below transplant donor controls. Whereas controls had wider CDR3 length ranges, HIV repertoires had narrower ones.

Points on this clone: Its cognate antigen is unknown.

CDR1 and CDR2 (germline): MNHEY, SVGAGI. The CDR3 runs to 13 residues. The germline V and J ends were trimmed by 4 bases and 4 bases, with 9 bases remaining between them. Assay version v3.0 of immunoSEQ was used, and it was run at survey level. TCRdb's copy holds only in-frame clones and misses some; the assay was immunoSEQ multiplex PCR. The table lists 15,000 to 20,000 clones, over 70% of them singletons. Roughly 0.85-10 million cryopreserved PBMC were held in samples before DNA extraction. The specimen was unsorted PBMCs, collected 2.3 years after starting antiretroviral therapy. The chain carries TRBV6-5 and TRBJ2-3, with TRBD1 as a possible D gene (6 bases). This TCR was sampled from a woman in her 40s with HIV. Written as DNA, the CDR3 is TGTGCCAGCAGTTTTAAGGGGGCAGATACGCAGTATTTT. Residues: CASSFKGADTQYF.